This TCR beta chain was found in a study of blood T cells in healthy people across ages. General study findings and limits: Observed TCR beta diversity per million T cells went down as age went up. This fall followed a roughly linear course with age.

Alongside a J-beta primer mix, a sample-barcoded 5' primer served in a second PCR lasting about 7 to 12 cycles. MiXCR was run by TCRdb on the 5' RACE reads, yielding one entry per CDR3 protein. The repertoire holds 1 million or so distinct CDR3 sequences, with about 23% as singletons. In this sample, this clonotype turned up a few times. The antigen is not known. This same sample was also part of a study on T cells of mothers and their children.

This TCR derives from a girl aged 2-10 years in good health. Sequencing used blood.

This CDR3 is CASSTHYGGPTETQYF. The CDR3 nucleotides are TGTGCCAGCAGCACCCACTACGGGGGGCCGACGGAGACCCAGTACTTC. The rearrangement links TRBV7-6 to TRBJ2-5; perhaps TRBD2 as D (7 bases). Germline CDR1 SGHVS, CDR2 FNYEAQ. This CDR3 contains 16 residues. The V gene lost 5 bases and the J gene lost 5 bases, with 21 bases spanning the gap.